These 27 T cell receptor beta chains were all obtained from the same sample, sequenced in a study of a mutant IDH1 vaccine in newly diagnosed glioma listed by TCRdb under 2021. Receptor libraries were prepared by the immunoSEQ multiplex PCR assay. Not all clones reach the TCRdb copy of this immuneACCESS table, which keeps in-frame sequences only. Checked studies attribute under half of the gap to unresolved V genes and leave the rest unexplained. The sample contains roughly 60,000 clones, roughly 85% of them found a single time. The top ten clonotypes cover about 4% of the sample. Explained via the paper, the time point label denotes: week 23, last vaccination. A 20-mer mutant IDH1 peptide at 300 micrograms in Montanide made up each vaccine dose, which was injected subcutaneously together with topical imiquimod. No antigens are known for them. This material consisted of PBMCs, taken from a glioma patient whose treatment included an IDH1 peptide vaccine. These receptor sequences come from a man aged 25-45 years with glioma.

This clone was seen only once. The rearrangement links TRBV5-8 to TRBJ2-3; tentatively, D is TRBD1 (5 bases). CDR3 length: 17 residues. Germline CDR1 SGHTS, CDR2 YDEGEE. The V and J ends lost 1 base and 4 bases respectively, with 19 bases between them. This CDR3 is CASSLYMGRLGADTQYF. In DNA, the CDR3 is TGTGCCAGCAGCTTGTATATGGGCAGGCTAGGGGCAGATACGCAGTATTTT.

The table lists this clone with a count of one. The chain couples TRBV5-1 to TRBJ1-1, with 9 bases lining up with TRBD1. This CDR3 is built from 14 residues. CDR1 and CDR2 (germline): SGHRS, YFSETQ. V lost 4 bases and J lost 5; bases outside the gene matches: 6. The CDR3: CASSLGQGSTEAFF. The CDR3 nucleotides read TGCGCCAGCAGCCTGGGACAGGGATCGACTGAAGCTTTCTTT.

The chain carries TRBV5-1 and TRBJ1-5; a possible D gene is TRBD1 (5 bases). CDR1 and CDR2 (germline): SGHRS, YFSETQ. The CDR3 is 15 residues long. V dropped 4 bases and J dropped 3 bases, with 14 bases sitting between them. The CDR3 here is CASSTGPPSNQPQHF. The CDR3, as DNA: TGCGCCAGCAGCACGGGACCGCCGTCCAATCAGCCCCAGCATTTT.

The chain is built from TRBV5-1 and TRBJ1-1, with D unclear. This CDR3 is 15 amino acids long. CDR1 is SGHRS, CDR2 YFSETQ, per germline. The V end was cut by 3 bases, the J end by 10 bases, with 22 bases between. CDR3 nucleotide sequence: TGCGCCAGCAGCTCAAGGACGGATTCGCCCAGTCGAGCTTTCTTT. Protein: CASSSRTDSPSRAFF.

The rearrangement joins TRBV5-6 to TRBJ2-3; D is perhaps TRBD2 (7 bases). This CDR3 is 15 amino acids long. Germline loops: CDR1 SGHDT, CDR2 YYEEEE. V was cut by 6 bases and J by 2 bases, with 16 bases left in between. CDR3 in amino acids: CASTLEGGYTDTQYF. CDR3 bases: TGTGCCAGCACCCTGGAGGGGGGGTACACAGATACGCAGTATTTT. The full variable domain, completed using reference TRBV5-6 and TRBJ2-3, is DAGVTQSPTHLIKTRGQQVTLRCSPKSGHDTVSWYQQALGQGPQFIFQYYEEEERQRGNFPDRFSGHQFPNYSSELNVNALLLGDSALYLCASTLEGGYTDTQYFGPGTRLTVL.

The chain links TRBV5-4 to TRBJ1-1, with D possibly matching TRBD1 (5 bases). The germline V gene has CDR1 SGHNT and CDR2 YYREEE (reference sequence). CDR3 size: 14 residues. V was cut by 0 bases and J by 6 bases, with 12 bases left in between. CDR3 nucleotide sequence: TGTGCCAGCAGCTTGGTTGGGGAAGGGGCTGAAGCTTTCTTT. It encodes CASSLVGEGAEAFF.

This chain links TRBV10-3 with TRBJ1-1, with 7 positions matching TRBD1. The CDR3 extends over 14 amino acids. The V and J ends lost 6 bases and 1 base, in that order; junction bases with no gene match: 5. CDR1 and CDR2 (germline): ENHRY, SYGVKD. The CDR3 reads CAIRAGQENTEAFF. The CDR3 nucleotides read TGTGCCATCAGGGCCGGACAGGAGAACACTGAAGCTTTCTTT.

The chain combines TRBV7-9 with TRBJ2-3; 8 positions agree with TRBD2. CDR3 size: 16 residues. V trimming: 4 bases; J trimming: 1 base; junction bases outside the gene matches: 7. Germline V gene data show CDR1 as SEHNR and CDR2 as FQNEAQ (reference sequence). CDR3 region: CASSSSRGGGTDTQYF. CDR3 nucleotide sequence: TGTGCCAGCAGCTCAAGTCGGGGGGGCGGCACAGATACGCAGTATTTT.

V is TRBV7-2 and J is TRBJ1-2; unclear D gene. Between the trimmed V and J ends, which lost 10 bases and 4 bases, there was a span of 13 bases. Germline assignment: CDR1 SGHTA and CDR2 FQGNSA. The CDR3 length is 12 residues. CDR3 amino acids: CANGAPGYGYTF. For the CDR3, the DNA is TGTGCCAACGGTGCGCCGGGCTATGGCTACACCTTC.

This chain links TRBV27 with TRBJ2-7; TRBD1 matches 7 bases. The CDR3 length is 15 residues. The germline CDR1 and CDR2 sequences are MNHEY and SMNVEV (reference sequence). V trimming: 2 bases; J trimming: 2 bases; junction bases outside the gene matches: 6. The DNA of the CDR3 is TGTGCCAGCAGTTTAAAGGGGACAGATACCTACGAGCAGTACTTC. Translating it yields CASSLKGTDTYEQYF.

The J gene is TRBJ1-5, the V gene TRBV6-1; possible D gene TRBD1, 6 bases. The germline CDR1 and CDR2 sequences are MNHNS and SASEGT. The CDR3 contains 15 residues. V lost 2 bases, J lost 1 base, and 9 bases lay in between. This CDR3 reads CASSESRGSNQPQHF. CDR3 nucleotide sequence: TGTGCCAGCAGTGAATCCAGGGGAAGCAATCAGCCCCAGCATTTT.

This clone showed up just a few times. The DNA of the CDR3 is TGCGCCAGCAGTGCGACAGTCTATAGCAATCAGCCCCAGCATTTT. Protein sequence: CASSATVYSNQPQHF. The rearrangement uses TRBV10-2 and TRBJ1-5; a possible D gene is TRBD1 (5 bases). The CDR3 sequence is 15 residues long. V lost 4 bases and J lost 0, with 10 bases in between. Germline CDR1 WSHSY, CDR2 SAAADI.

This clone was counted a single time. CDR3 residues: CASSSEQRYEQYF. CDR3 in DNA: TGTGCCAGCAGCAGCGAACAGCGCTACGAGCAGTACTTC. The chain joins TRBV13 to TRBJ2-7; D not resolved. Germline CDR1 is PRHDT and CDR2 is FYEKMQ (reference sequence). Trimming removed 5 bases from V and 3 bases from J, with 11 bases in between. This CDR3 is 13 amino acids long. The whole variable domain, filled in from reference TRBV13 and TRBJ2-7, reads AAGVIQSPRHLIKEKRETATLKCYPIPRHDTVYWYQQGPGQDPQFLISFYEKMQSDKGSIPDRFSAQQFSDYHSELNMSSLELGDSALYFCASSSEQRYEQYFGPGTRLTVT.

This chain joins TRBV5-6 and TRBJ2-1, with a weak D call TRBD2 (6 bases). The V end was cut by 4 bases, the J end by 15 bases, with 14 bases between. The CDR3 contains 11 residues. Germline V gene lookup returns CDR1 SGHDT and CDR2 YYEEEE. The DNA of the CDR3 is TGTGCCAGCAGCCTCGGGGGTGCAACGTTCTTC. Its translation is CASSLGGATFF.

Relative to its sample, this clone is medium-sized. This chain uses TRBV7-9 with TRBJ1-3, with 8 bases lining up with TRBD1. V shed 4 bases, J shed 8 bases, and the junction held 7 bases outside the gene matches. The germline CDR1 and CDR2 sequences are SEHNR and FQNEAQ (reference sequence). The CDR3 is 14 residues long. The CDR3 loop reads CASSSPGGHDTIYF. The CDR3, as DNA: TGTGCCAGCAGCTCCCCAGGGGGCCATGACACCATATATTTT.

The V call is TRBV30, the J call TRBJ2-3, with D possibly being TRBD1 (5 bases). Trimming pared 4 bases from V and 1 base from J, leaving 15 bases between. CDR3 length: 15 residues. Germline V gene data show CDR1 as GTSNPN and CDR2 as SVGIG (reference sequence). CDR3 coding DNA: TGTGCCTGGATCATTTTTGGGGCCGGCACAGATACGCAGTATTTT. It codes for CAWIIFGAGTDTQYF.

This chain links TRBV6-1 with TRBJ1-1; no definite D call. Germline CDR1 is MNHNS and CDR2 is SASEGT. V was cut by 0 bases and J by 6 bases, with 8 bases left in between. The CDR3 length is 13 residues. CDR3 sequence: CASSEAGRPEAFF. As DNA, the CDR3 is TGTGCCAGCAGTGAAGCTGGGAGGCCTGAAGCTTTCTTT.

This clone was detected a few times. V is TRBV27 and J is TRBJ1-1, with D perhaps TRBD1 (5 bases). The CDR3 length is 13 residues. Germline CDR1 MNHEY, CDR2 SMNVEV (reference sequence). The V gene lost 4 bases and the J gene lost 0 bases, with 6 bases spanning the gap. The CDR3 here is CASSSGMNTEAFF. The CDR3 bases are TGTGCCAGCAGTTCAGGGATGAACACTGAAGCTTTCTTT.

V usage is TRBV7-9 and J usage is TRBJ1-5, with D hard to call. The CDR3 totals 12 residues. The germline gives CDR1 SEHNR, CDR2 FQNEAQ (reference sequence). V lost 1 base and J lost 6, with 4 bases in between. CDR3 protein: CASSLEAQPQHF. Written as DNA, the CDR3 is TGTGCCAGCAGCTTAGAGGCTCAGCCCCAGCATTTT.

The genes are TRBV4-2 and TRBJ2-1, with D possibly being TRBD2 (5 bases). There are 15 residues in the CDR3. V lost 0 bases and J 3 bases, leaving 9 bases between the germline ends. Looked up from germline, CDR1 is LGHNA and CDR2 is YNFKEQ. The CDR3 region has the DNA TGTGCCAGCAGCCAAGATGGACTTGGCTACAATGAGCAGTTCTTC. This sequence encodes CASSQDGLGYNEQFF.

The V call is TRBV5-1, the J call TRBJ2-3; the D gene is possibly TRBD2 (5 bases). Germline CDR1 SGHRS, CDR2 YFSETQ. V was pared by 7 bases and J by 6 bases, with 12 bases between. CDR3 length equals 12 residues. In DNA form, the CDR3 reads TGCGCCAGCTATAATAGAGGGGATACGCAGTATTTT. Encoded protein: CASYNRGDTQYF.

This chain connects TRBV9 to TRBJ1-1, with 8 bases matching TRBD1. Trimming at V came to 2 bases and at J to 4 bases, leaving 10 bases not matched to a gene. Germline loops: CDR1 SGDLS, CDR2 YYNGEE. The CDR3 runs 16 residues. The DNA for the CDR3 is TGTGCCAGCAGCGTCCAGACAGGGGTACGGAGCACTGAAGCTTTCTTT. It is translated as CASSVQTGVRSTEAFF.

V usage is TRBV13 and J usage is TRBJ2-1; tentatively, D is TRBD1 (5 bases). The germline CDR1 and CDR2 sequences are PRHDT and FYEKMQ (reference sequence). CDR3 length: 13 residues. V lost 2 bases and J lost 6, with 8 bases in between. DNA for the CDR3: TGTGCCAGCAGCTTAACAGGCCTCAATGAGCAGTTCTTC. Its translation: CASSLTGLNEQFF.

The chain employs TRBV10-2 and TRBJ2-7; D may be TRBD2 (5 bases). The germline V gene has CDR1 WSHSY and CDR2 SAAADI. CDR3 length: 13 amino acids. The V end was cut by 6 bases, the J end by 4 bases, with 13 bases between. CDR3 region: CASSPGSHYEQYF. CDR3 nucleotides: TGCGCCAGCAGCCCGGGGAGCCATTACGAGCAGTACTTC.

V and J are TRBV5-6 and TRBJ2-7, with D unclear. Between the trimmed V and J ends, which lost 2 bases and 5 bases, there was a span of 14 bases. The length of the CDR3 is 14 residues. CDR1 is SGHDT and CDR2 is YYEEEE in the germline V gene. CDR3 nucleotides: TGTGCCAGCAGCTTAGGAAACAGTCCCCACGAGCAGTACTTC. Protein sequence: CASSLGNSPHEQYF. Full variable domain (missing parts from reference TRBV5-6 and TRBJ2-7): DAGVTQSPTHLIKTRGQQVTLRCSPKSGHDTVSWYQQALGQGPQFIFQYYEEEERQRGNFPDRFSGHQFPNYSSELNVNALLLGDSALYLCASSLGNSPHEQYFGPGTRLTVT.

This clone was counted once. The chain recombines TRBV5-1 with TRBJ2-1, with D hard to call. This CDR3 spans 11 amino acids. Between the trimmed V and J ends, which lost 4 bases and 7 bases, there was a span of 6 bases. Germline values: CDR1 SGHRS, CDR2 YFSETQ. CDR3 coding DNA: TGCGCCAGCAGCCTAGGAAATGAGCAGTTCTTC. Amino acids: CASSLGNEQFF.

V usage is TRBV6-6 and J usage is TRBJ1-1; tentatively, D is TRBD1 (6 bases). Germline-derived CDR1 and CDR2 are MNHNY and SVGAGI (reference sequence). The CDR3 length is 13 residues. Trimming left V 4 bases short and J 9 bases short, with 15 bases between. The CDR3 spells CASSSSGVGKAFF. As DNA, the CDR3 is TGTGCCAGCAGTTCCTCAGGGGTTGGAAAAGCTTTCTTT.